Listed below are T cell receptor beta chains from one sample, sequenced in a study of T-cell reconstitution after alpha-beta-depleted transplantation in children. One entry per CDR3 protein, called by TCRdb with MiXCR from the PCR reads. The sample includes around 680,000 distinct CDR3 sequences, 16% of them seen just once. Sequenced material: PBMCs from the stem cell graft donor, taken from the stem cell graft. The source of these receptors is a human donor who donated a stem cell graft to a child with acute myeloid leukemia. CDR3s include the opening cysteine and the closing phenylalanine or tryptophan. D genes are given only for firm matches. The size of a clone is reported for some rows only, either as once, few or many, or as a class for expanded clones.

cdr3_nt: TGTGCCAGCAGCTCGGGGGGGTTCCCCTACAATGAGCAGTTCTTC
cdr3_aa: CASSSGGFPYNEQFF
v_call: TRBV7-9
clone_size: -
d_call: TRBD2
j_call: TRBJ2-1

cdr3_nt: TGTGCCAGCAGCTTAGGGAGACGGGGCCTAAATCAGCCCCAGCATTTT
cdr3_aa: CASSLGRRGLNQPQHF
v_call: TRBV7-6
clone_size: -
d_call: -
j_call: TRBJ1-5

cdr3_nt: TGCAGTGCTGGCGGGATAGCGGGGCAAGAGACCCAGTACTTC
cdr3_aa: CSAGGIAGQETQYF
v_call: TRBV20-1
clone_size: -
d_call: TRBD2
j_call: TRBJ2-5

cdr3_nt: TGTGCCAGCAGCTTGGTTCACTTGGGGAGAAGCACAGATACGCAGTATTTT
cdr3_aa: CASSLVHLGRSTDTQYF
v_call: TRBV7-2
clone_size: few
d_call: -
j_call: TRBJ2-3

cdr3_nt: TGTGCCAGCAGCCTGACAGGGGGCCGCTACAATGAGCAGTTCTTC
cdr3_aa: CASSLTGGRYNEQFF
v_call: TRBV27
clone_size: -
d_call: TRBD1
j_call: TRBJ2-1

cdr3_nt: TGCGCCAGCAGGTCCGCTGAGCAGTTCTTC
cdr3_aa: CASRSAEQFF
v_call: TRBV5-1
clone_size: many
d_call: -
j_call: TRBJ2-1

cdr3_nt: TGTGCCAGCGGGGGGCGGTACACTGAAGCTTTCTTT
cdr3_aa: CASGGRYTEAFF
v_call: TRBV6-4
clone_size: many
d_call: -
j_call: TRBJ1-1

cdr3_nt: TGTGCCAGTATGGGGGTTGGAGGGGGGATACTTCCCTATGGCTACACCTTC
cdr3_aa: CASMGVGGGILPYGYTF
v_call: TRBV12-3/TRBV12-4
clone_size: -
d_call: -
j_call: TRBJ1-2

cdr3_nt: TGTGCCACCAGACACGGAGGGGAGCAGTACTTC
cdr3_aa: CATRHGGEQYF
v_call: TRBV24-1
clone_size: -
d_call: -
j_call: TRBJ2-7

cdr3_nt: TGTGCCAGCACCCGTCGGAATAACTATGGCTACACCTTC
cdr3_aa: CASTRRNNYGYTF
v_call: TRBV12-3/TRBV12-4
clone_size: -
d_call: -
j_call: TRBJ1-2

cdr3_nt: TGTGCCAGCAGCTTAGACGTCAGAGTCTATGGCTACACCTTC
cdr3_aa: CASSLDVRVYGYTF
v_call: TRBV7-9
clone_size: few
d_call: -
j_call: TRBJ1-2

cdr3_nt: TGTGCCAGCAGCTCCTCTCAGGGGTTTTCGACACCCCTCCACTTT
cdr3_aa: CASSSSQGFSTPLHF
v_call: TRBV7-9
clone_size: -
d_call: -
j_call: TRBJ1-6

cdr3_nt: TGCAGTGCCACCATCCCCGGGACCGACAATGAGCAGTTCTTC
cdr3_aa: CSATIPGTDNEQFF
v_call: TRBV20-1
clone_size: many
d_call: -
j_call: TRBJ2-1

cdr3_nt: TGTGCCACCAGTGCTTCGGACAGCTACGACACTGAAGCTTTCTTT
cdr3_aa: CATSASDSYDTEAFF
v_call: TRBV24-1
clone_size: many
d_call: -
j_call: TRBJ1-1

cdr3_nt: TGTGCCAGCAGCTTCTCTAAGAGCACTGAAGCTTTCTTT
cdr3_aa: CASSFSKSTEAFF
v_call: TRBV11-3
clone_size: -
d_call: -
j_call: TRBJ1-1

cdr3_nt: TGTGCCACCAGCAGAGACGGGTGGGGACAGTTGCCCAAGACAGCGAACACCGGGGAGCTGTTTTTT
cdr3_aa: CATSRDGWGQLPKTANTGELFF
v_call: TRBV15
clone_size: few
d_call: TRBD1
j_call: TRBJ2-2

cdr3_nt: TGTGCCAGCAGCGCACAGGGAATCCCCTACGAGCAGTACTTC
cdr3_aa: CASSAQGIPYEQYF
v_call: TRBV7-2
clone_size: few
d_call: -
j_call: TRBJ2-7

cdr3_nt: TGTGCCAGCAGTTCAGGGGGTTTAAACTATGGCTACACCTTC
cdr3_aa: CASSSGGLNYGYTF
v_call: TRBV12-3/TRBV12-4
clone_size: few
d_call: TRBD1
j_call: TRBJ1-2

cdr3_nt: TGCAGTGCTAGTGGGGCTAGCACAGATACGCAGTATTTT
cdr3_aa: CSASGASTDTQYF
v_call: TRBV20-1
clone_size: many
d_call: -
j_call: TRBJ2-3

cdr3_nt: TGCGCCAGCAGCCGATCCGGGACAGGGAATGAAAAACTGTTTTTT
cdr3_aa: CASSRSGTGNEKLFF
v_call: TRBV5-1
clone_size: few
d_call: TRBD1
j_call: TRBJ1-4

cdr3_nt: TGCAGCGTGGGATACAATGAGCAGTTCTTC
cdr3_aa: CSVGYNEQFF
v_call: TRBV29-1
clone_size: many
d_call: -
j_call: TRBJ2-1